Below, 3 T cell receptor beta chains from the same sample are listed, as sequenced in a study of blood T cell repertoires in COVID-19 (dated by TCRdb to the early 2020s). The method was the immunoSEQ multiplex PCR assay. The clones in this table, taken by TCRdb from immuneACCESS, are in-frame only. Not every clone is retained; where verified, under half of the shortfall comes from an unresolved V gene, and the cause of the rest is unknown. This sample comprises 60,000 to 70,000 clones, about 81% of them detected only once. The ten biggest clones cover approximately 14% of the sample. The specimen sequenced was peripheral blood. All receptors come from a man older than 75 with acute or convalescent COVID-19.

V gene TRBV10-2 combines with J gene TRBJ2-7; 7 bases are a match to TRBD1. V was clipped by 7 bases and J by 3 bases; unmatched bases: 6. CDR3 length equals 13 residues. Germline V lookup: CDR1 WSHSY, CDR2 SAAADI. The CDR3 DNA follows: TGCGCCAGCACTCCGGGACAGAACTACGAGCAGTACTTC. Its translation: CASTPGQNYEQYF.

This clone has more than one count but fewer than ten. The chain recombines TRBV7-9 with TRBJ1-2; 9 positions agree with TRBD1. From germline, CDR1 is SEHNR and CDR2 FQNEAQ (reference sequence). The CDR3 is 13 residues long. V shed 5 bases, J shed 9 bases, and the junction held 7 bases outside the gene matches. The CDR3 coding sequence is TGTGCCAGCAGCCCTCGGGACAGGGAAAGCTACACCTTC. The encoded protein is CASSPRDRESYTF.

The CDR3 sequence is CASSQYSGNTGELFF. Here the CDR3 DNA reads TGCGCCAGCAGCCAGTATAGCGGGAACACCGGGGAGCTGTTTTTT. The chain carries TRBV4-3 and TRBJ2-2; possibly TRBD2 for D (6 bases). Germline values: CDR1 LGHNA, CDR2 YSLEER. V lost 3 bases and J lost 1, with 9 bases in between. The CDR3 has 15 residues.